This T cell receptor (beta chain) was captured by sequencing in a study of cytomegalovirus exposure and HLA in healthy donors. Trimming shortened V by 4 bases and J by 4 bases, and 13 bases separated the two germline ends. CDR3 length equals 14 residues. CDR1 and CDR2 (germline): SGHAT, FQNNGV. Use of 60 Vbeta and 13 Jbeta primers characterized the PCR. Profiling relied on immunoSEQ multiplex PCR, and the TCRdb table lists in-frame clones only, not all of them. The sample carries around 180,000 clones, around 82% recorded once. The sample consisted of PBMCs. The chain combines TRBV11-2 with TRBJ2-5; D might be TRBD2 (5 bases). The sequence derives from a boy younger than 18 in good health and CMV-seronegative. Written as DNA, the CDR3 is TGTGCCAGCAGCTCGACTGGACTGGTAGAGACCCAGTACTTC. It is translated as CASSSTGLVETQYF. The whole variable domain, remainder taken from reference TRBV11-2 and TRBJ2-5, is EAGVAQSPRYKIIEKRQSVAFWCNPISGHATLYWYQQILGQGPKLLIQFQNNGVVDDSQLPKDRFSAERLKGVDSTLKIQPAKLEDSAVYLCASSSTGLVETQYFGPGTRLLVL.